The text below deals with one T cell receptor (beta chain). Its antigen is not identified. Repertoires were generated with immunoSEQ multiplex PCR, while TCRdb's copy carries only in-frame clones and drops some. The sample carries 150,000 to 180,000 clones, 75% to 90% recorded once. The data are from a study of cytomegalovirus exposure and HLA in healthy donors. Study results and limitations: It was confirmed in vitro that three of the CMV-associated chains were specific for CMV antigens. Usually a TCR sequence was rare, but some public TCRs were found in many donors. There were around 160 TCR beta chains listed as cytomegalovirus-associated. Subsequent analysis revealed that first-cohort TCR clusters tended to co-occur in the approximately 120 validation repertoires.

The germline CDR1 and CDR2 sequences are MNHEY and SMNVEV (reference sequence). Trimming took 3 bases from V and 0 from J; bases not matched to a gene: 3. The CDR3 loop spans 15 amino acids. The TCR sequence derives from a man aged 18-30 years in good health and CMV-seropositive. This chain links TRBV27 with TRBJ2-3, with TRBD2 matching over 7 bases. Sequenced input: PBMCs. For the CDR3, the DNA is TGTGCCAGCAGTTTGGGCGGGAGTAGCACAGATACGCAGTATTTT. This translates into CASSLGGSSTDTQYF.